These 24 T cell receptor beta chains originate from one sample sequenced in a study of T-cell reconstitution after alpha-beta-depleted transplantation in children. Unique molecular identifiers were used to barcode this TCRbeta library. Using its own MiXCR run on the PCR reads, TCRdb lists one record per CDR3 protein. The sample includes 240,000 or so distinct CDR3 sequences, 12% of them seen just once. This specimen consisted of PBMCs from the stem cell graft donor, obtained from the stem cell graft. The receptors originated from a human donor who donated a stem cell graft to a child with acute lymphoblastic leukemia.

The sample holds many counts of this clonotype. The CDR3 is CASSLPGTGELFF. The CDR3 region has the DNA TGTGCCAGCAGTTTACCTGGGACTGGGGAGCTGTTTTTT. The genes are TRBV27 and TRBJ2-2, with D possibly matching TRBD2 (6 bases). V was cut by 2 bases and J by 8 bases, with 9 bases left in between. The germline CDR1 and CDR2 sequences are MNHEY and SMNVEV (reference sequence). This CDR3 is 13 amino acids long.

This clonotype occurred many times. V and J are TRBV5-6 and TRBJ1-1; 8 nucleotides line up with TRBD1. CDR1 is SGHDT, CDR2 YYEEEE, per germline. This CDR3 spans 13 amino acids. Trimming cost V 3 bases and J 5 bases; bases outside gene matches: 3. CDR3: CASSWQGATEAFF. The CDR3 coding sequence is TGTGCCAGCAGCTGGCAGGGGGCGACTGAAGCTTTCTTT.

As concerns this clonotype: A clone one base away is much larger, so this may be a read error. This chain uses TRBV5-1 with TRBJ1-1; possibly TRBD1 for D (6 bases). CDR1 and CDR2 (germline): SGHRS, YFSETQ. This CDR3 has 15 amino acids. The V end was cut by 4 bases, the J end by 5 bases, with 18 bases between. The CDR3 nucleotides are TGCGCCAGCAGCAAAGAGGGGGTGAGGAAGACTGAAGCTTTCTTT. Amino acids: CASSKEGVRKTEAFF.

This clonotype was detected many times. The chain links TRBV27 to TRBJ2-5; D gene unclear. Between the trimmed V and J ends, which lost 3 bases and 2 bases, there was a span of 7 bases. The CDR3 totals 13 residues. Germline CDR1 is MNHEY and CDR2 is SMNVEV (reference sequence). Here the CDR3 DNA reads TGTGCCAGCAGTTTCTCCCCACAAGAGACCCAGTACTTC. Translating it yields CASSFSPQETQYF.

A remark on this clonotype: A much larger clone is a single base away; this may be a read error. The chain combines TRBV12-3 or TRBV12-4 with TRBJ1-1; D gene ambiguous. This CDR3 is 15 amino acids long. The germline V and J ends were trimmed by 5 bases and 0 bases, with 13 bases remaining between them. The CDR3 spells CASSPTDQLNTEAFF. The CDR3 nucleotides read TGTGCCAGCAGTCCCACGGACCAGCTGAACACTGAAGCTTTCTTT.

This clonotype was counted at least ten times. The chain combines TRBV9 with TRBJ2-2; D gene uncertain. This CDR3 is built from 14 residues. Germline V CDR1 and CDR2: SGDLS, YYNGEE. Trimming left V 3 bases short and J 6 bases short, with 12 bases between. CDR3 nucleotides: TGTGCCAGCAGCGCTAGGTCTTATCCCGGGGAGCTGTTTTTT. It yields the protein CASSARSYPGELFF.

Ten or more counts support this clonotype. This rearrangement joins TRBV19 to TRBJ1-2, with TRBD1 identical over 8 bases. In germline, CDR1 is LNHDA, CDR2 SQIVND (reference sequence). The CDR3 runs to 15 residues. The V segment lost 7 bases and the J segment 2 bases; nucleotides outside the gene matches: 9. The CDR3 loop is CASTLGQEQNYGYTF. The CDR3 nucleotides are TGTGCCAGTACCCTGGGACAGGAACAAAACTATGGCTACACCTTC.

This clonotype was seen more than once but under ten times. The chain recombines TRBV9 with TRBJ1-3; 9 nucleotides match TRBD1. The V gene end was trimmed by 4 bases and the J gene end by 4 bases; junction bases not matched to a gene: 6. CDR1 is SGDLS and CDR2 is YYNGEE in the germline V gene. The CDR3 has 15 residues. CDR3 loop: CASSPSGTGGNTIYF. In DNA, the CDR3 is TGTGCCAGCAGCCCGAGCGGGACAGGGGGAAACACCATATATTTT. Full variable domain (rest looked up from reference TRBV9 and TRBJ1-3): DSGVTQTPKHLITATGQRVTLRCSPRSGDLSVYWYQQSLDQGLQFLIQYYNGEERAKGNILERFSAQQFPDLHSELNLSSLELGDSALYFCASSPSGTGGNTIYFGEGSWLTVV.

In this sample, this clonotype turned up many times. The chain couples TRBV5-5 to TRBJ1-2; TRBD1 might be the D (5 bases). There are 13 residues in the CDR3. Germline CDR1 reads SGHKS; CDR2 reads YYEKEE (reference sequence). Trimming left V 2 bases short and J 6 bases short, with 11 bases between. As DNA, the CDR3 is TGTGCCAGCAGCTTCCGACAGAAAGATGGCTACACCTTC. This sequence encodes CASSFRQKDGYTF. Full variable domain (missing parts from reference TRBV5-5 and TRBJ1-2): DAGVTQSPTHLIKTRGQQVTLRCSPISGHKSVSWYQQVLGQGPQFIFQYYEKEERGRGNFPDRFSARQFPNYSSELNVNALLLGDSALYLCASSFRQKDGYTFGSGTRLTVV.

This clonotype came up many times. The chain recombines TRBV7-3 with TRBJ2-1, with D perhaps matching TRBD2 (6 bases). Germline CDR1 SGHTA, CDR2 FQGTGA. This CDR3 contains 14 residues. The V and J ends lost 1 base and 7 bases respectively, with 11 bases between them. CDR3 sequence reads: CASSLILGGNEQFF. The CDR3 DNA reads as TGTGCCAGCAGCTTAATCCTAGGAGGGAATGAGCAGTTCTTC.

This clonotype was counted many times. The V call is TRBV20-1, the J call TRBJ2-1; D unclear. This CDR3 contains 11 residues. The germline V and J ends were trimmed by 6 bases and 8 bases, with 11 bases remaining between them. CDR1 is DFQATT, CDR2 SNEGSKA, per germline (reference sequence). The CDR3 is CSASMGDEQFF. Here the CDR3 DNA reads TGCAGTGCCAGCATGGGCGATGAGCAGTTCTTC.

This clonotype was seen repeatedly, ten times or more. V and J are TRBV27 and TRBJ2-3, with a tentative D call TRBD2 (5 bases). The germline V gene has CDR1 MNHEY and CDR2 SMNVEV (reference sequence). The ends were cut back, 9 bases at V and 13 bases at J, with 14 bases in the middle. The CDR3 contains 10 residues. As DNA, the CDR3 is TGTGCCAGGCATCGGGAAACGGAGTATTTT. Encoded protein: CARHRETEYF.

This clonotype showed up many times. The chain links TRBV15 to TRBJ2-1; 7 bases map to TRBD1. The CDR3 covers 14 residues. V gave up 5 bases and J gave up 9 bases; unmatched junction bases: 10. Germline V CDR1 and CDR2: LNHNV, YYDKDF (reference sequence). The CDR3 sequence is CATSVDRSAAEQFF. Written as DNA, the CDR3 is TGTGCCACCAGCGTGGACAGGTCGGCCGCTGAGCAGTTCTTC.

This clonotype was recorded once. This may stem from a read error, because a much larger clone lies one nucleotide away. The chain carries TRBV29-1 and TRBJ2-3; no reliable D call. Trimming shortened V by 5 bases and J by 8 bases, and 14 bases separated the two germline ends. CDR1 is SQVTM, CDR2 ANQGSEA, per germline. The CDR3 extends over 12 amino acids. CDR3 amino acids: CSVKELVGTQYF. The CDR3 coding sequence is TGCAGCGTTAAGGAGTTGGTGGGTACGCAGTATTTT.

This clonotype was observed at least ten times. This chain uses TRBV6-4 with TRBJ1-5; D is unclear. CDR3 length: 13 residues. V was trimmed by 4 bases and J by 3 bases, leaving 7 bases between them. In germline, CDR1 is MRHNA, CDR2 SNTAGT. CDR3 residues: CASSVSFNQPQHF. In DNA form, the CDR3 reads TGTGCCAGCAGTGTATCCTTCAATCAGCCCCAGCATTTT.

Only a few counts were recorded for this clonotype. The chain is built from TRBV5-1 and TRBJ2-1; D remains ambiguous. Germline values: CDR1 SGHRS, CDR2 YFSETQ. The CDR3 loop spans 16 amino acids. Trimming removed 4 bases at V and 2 bases at J, with 16 bases between. The CDR3: CASSIGSWAAYNEQFF. CDR3 coding DNA: TGCGCCAGCAGCATAGGATCCTGGGCGGCCTACAATGAGCAGTTCTTC. Variable domain in full (rest from reference TRBV5-1 and TRBJ2-1): KAGVTQTPRYLIKTRGQQVTLSCSPISGHRSVSWYQQTPGQGLQFLFEYFSETQRNKGNFPGRFSGRQFSNSRSEMNVSTLELGDSALYLCASSIGSWAAYNEQFFGPGTRLTVL.

The sample holds many counts of this clonotype. Here the CDR3 DNA reads TGTGCCAGCAGGGGGCCCTATTACGAGCAGTACTTC. Amino acid sequence: CASRGPYYEQYF. This sequence joins TRBV2 and TRBJ2-7, with D perhaps TRBD1 (5 bases). The V gene's germline CDR1 is SNHLY and CDR2 FYNNEI. The V end was cut by 6 bases, the J end by 4 bases, with 10 bases between. CDR3 length equals 12 residues.

This clonotype was seen ten or more times. The chain uses TRBV12-3 or TRBV12-4 and TRBJ2-2, with unresolved D. V was cut by 6 bases and J by 2 bases, with 10 bases left in between. The CDR3 loop spans 14 amino acids. The DNA of the CDR3 is TGTGCCAGCAGGCCCTACACAAACACCGGGGAGCTGTTTTTT. Amino acids: CASRPYTNTGELFF.

CDR3 DNA: TGTGCCTGGACCCTGGACAGATTGGCTACTGAAGCTTTCTTT. Amino acid sequence: CAWTLDRLATEAFF. The V call is TRBV30, the J call TRBJ1-1; D possibly corresponds to TRBD1 (6 bases). Germline V gene sequence: CDR1 GTSNPN, CDR2 SVGIG (reference sequence). V was cut by 4 bases and J by 5 bases, with 17 bases left in between. This CDR3 contains 14 residues.

In this sample, this clonotype turned up many times. The chain carries TRBV11-2 and TRBJ2-7; possibly TRBD2 for D (6 bases). CDR1 SGHAT and CDR2 FQNNGV come from the germline V gene. Trimming took 2 bases from V and 4 from J, leaving 9 bases between them. The CDR3 is 13 residues long. This chain's CDR3 is CASSLTGEYEQYF. CDR3 DNA sequence: TGTGCCAGCAGCTTAACGGGGGAATACGAGCAGTACTTC.

There are many counts of this clonotype. This chain joins TRBV12-3 or TRBV12-4 and TRBJ2-1; no reliable D call. V gave up 4 bases and J gave up 0 bases, with 10 bases separating them. The CDR3 loop spans 15 amino acids. This chain's CDR3 is CASSSDLSSYNEQFF. As DNA, the CDR3 is TGTGCCAGCAGTTCTGACTTGAGCTCCTACAATGAGCAGTTCTTC.

This clonotype was seen at least ten times. V gene TRBV10-3 combines with J gene TRBJ1-6, with D tentatively TRBD1 (5 bases). Germline CDR1 is ENHRY and CDR2 is SYGVKD. The V gene lost 0 bases and the J gene lost 2 bases, with 8 bases spanning the gap. This CDR3 is built from 16 residues. For the CDR3, the DNA is TGTGCCATCAGTGAGTCCGGGGCTGCCTATAATTCACCCCTCCACTTT. This translates into CAISESGAAYNSPLHF.

The table lists this clonotype with many counts. The J gene is TRBJ2-7, the V gene TRBV6-2 or TRBV6-3; the D is unclear. The germline V gene has CDR1 MNHEY and CDR2 SVGEGT. Trimming left V 6 bases short and J 5 bases short, with 20 bases between. The CDR3 length is 15 residues. The CDR3 DNA reads TGTGCCAGCAGCCCCCGTTTGTTTCCCGACCACGAGCAGTACTTC. This codes for CASSPRLFPDHEQYF.

A few counts support this clonotype. V gene TRBV7-2 combines with J gene TRBJ1-1; D not resolved. Per germline, CDR1 SGHTA and CDR2 FQGNSA. The CDR3 covers 15 residues. The ends were cut back, 1 base at V and 0 bases at J, with 9 bases in the middle. CDR3 DNA: TGTGCCAGCAGCTTAGACGTCAGCATGAACACTGAAGCTTTCTTT. Amino acids: CASSLDVSMNTEAFF.